This T cell receptor beta chain was sequenced in a study of a mutant IDH1 vaccine in newly diagnosed glioma. Across the study: Beginning 4-6 weeks after radiotherapy alone, or with temozolomide cycles, vaccination took place. Visit timing is recorded as week 35 for V12 and week 47 for V13. General observations from the study: Vaccine-induced immune responses were detected in over 90% of patients. Apparently, pseudoprogression bore no relation to changes among the top peripheral T cell clonotypes.

CDR1 is ENHRY, CDR2 SYGVKD, per germline. Trimming removed 2 bases at V and 0 bases at J, with 8 bases between. This CDR3 has 15 residues. For this clone: The antigen is not known.

Sequencing was performed with immunoSEQ multiplex PCR; in TCRdb, only in-frame clones are kept and a portion is missing. The table has about 56,000 clones, approximately 75% seen once. Time point of the sample: week 47, end of study. The vaccine gave 300 ug of a 20-mer mutant IDH1 peptide subcutaneously per dose. The specimen was PBMCs, collected from a glioma patient whose treatment included an IDH1 peptide vaccine. The clonotype originates from a man over 45 with glioma. The chain recombines TRBV10-3 with TRBJ1-3; D remains unclear. The CDR3 spells CAISEQASSGNTIYF. The CDR3 region has the DNA TGTGCCATCAGTGAGCAAGCAAGCTCTGGAAACACCATATATTTT.